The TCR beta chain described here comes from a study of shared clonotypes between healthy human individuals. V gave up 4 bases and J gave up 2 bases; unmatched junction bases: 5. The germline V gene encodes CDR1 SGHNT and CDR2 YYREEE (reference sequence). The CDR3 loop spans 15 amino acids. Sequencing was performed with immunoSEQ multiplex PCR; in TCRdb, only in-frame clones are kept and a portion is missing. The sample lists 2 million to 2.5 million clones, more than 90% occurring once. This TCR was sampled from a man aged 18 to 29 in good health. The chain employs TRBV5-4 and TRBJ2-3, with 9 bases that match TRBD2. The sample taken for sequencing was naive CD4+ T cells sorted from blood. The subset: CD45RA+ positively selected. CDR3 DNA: TGTGCCAGCAGCCGTTCTAGCGGGGACACAGATACGCAGTATTTT. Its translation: CASSRSSGDTDTQYF. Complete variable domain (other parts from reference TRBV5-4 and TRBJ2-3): ETGVTQSPTHLIKTRGQQVTLRCSSQSGHNTVSWYQQALGQGPQFIFQYYREEENGRGNFPPRFSGLQFPNYSSELNVNALELDDSALYLCASSRSSGDTDTQYFGPGTRLTVL.